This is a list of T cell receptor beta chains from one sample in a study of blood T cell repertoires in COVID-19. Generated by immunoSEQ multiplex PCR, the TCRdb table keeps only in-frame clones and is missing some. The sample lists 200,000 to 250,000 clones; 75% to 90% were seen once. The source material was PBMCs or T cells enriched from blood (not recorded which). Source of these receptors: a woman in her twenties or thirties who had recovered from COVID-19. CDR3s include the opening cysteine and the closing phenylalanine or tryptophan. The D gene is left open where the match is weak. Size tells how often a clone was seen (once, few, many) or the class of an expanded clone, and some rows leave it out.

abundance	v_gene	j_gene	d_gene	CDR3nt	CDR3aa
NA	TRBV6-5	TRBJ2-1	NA	TGTGCCAGCAGGCAGGACATTTATTGGGTCTTC	CASRQDIYWVF
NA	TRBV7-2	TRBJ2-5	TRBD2	TGTGCCAGCAGAAGGGTAGCGGGGATTACCGGGGAGACCCAGTACTTC	CASRRVAGITGETQYF
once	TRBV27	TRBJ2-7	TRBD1	TGTGCCAGCAGTATAACACCAGGGGGCGAGCAGTACTTC	CASSITPGGEQYF
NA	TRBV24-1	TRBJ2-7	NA	TGTGCCACCAGTGACTCGGGTCAGAGCTCCTACGAGCAGTACTTC	CATSDSGQSSYEQYF
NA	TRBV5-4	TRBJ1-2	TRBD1	TGTGCCAGCAGCAGACGGGACAGATCAGACGGCTACACCTTC	CASSRRDRSDGYTF
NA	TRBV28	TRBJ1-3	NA	TGTGCCAGCATTACCCTGGGACAACTGGGAAACACCATATATTTT	CASITLGQLGNTIYF
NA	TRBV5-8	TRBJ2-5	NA	TGTGCCAGCAGAGGCCGGGGGCAAGAGACCCAGTACTTC	CASRGRGQETQYF
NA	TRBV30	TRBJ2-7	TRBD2	TGTGCCTGGAGCGGGACTAGCGGGGCTTACGAGCAGTACTTC	CAWSGTSGAYEQYF
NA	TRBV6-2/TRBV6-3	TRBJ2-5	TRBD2	TGTGCCAGCAGTTTAACAAAGCTTCTAGCGGGGGAGACCCAGTACTTC	CASSLTKLLAGETQYF
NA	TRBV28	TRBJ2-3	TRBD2	TGTGCCAGCAGGACGACTAGCGGGAGTCTTTATGCAGATACGCAGTATTTT	CASRTTSGSLYADTQYF
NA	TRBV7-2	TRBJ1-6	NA	TGTGCCAGCAGCTTACCACAGGGTTTTGGGTCACCCCTCCACTTT	CASSLPQGFGSPLHF
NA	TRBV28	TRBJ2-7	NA	TGTGCCAGCAGTTTATATGGGCGTTACTACGAGCAGTACTTC	CASSLYGRYYEQYF
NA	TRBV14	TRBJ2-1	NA	TGTGCCAGCAGCCAAGGTATTTATGAGCAGTTCTTC	CASSQGIYEQFF
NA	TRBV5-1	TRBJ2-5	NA	TGCGCCAGTTATATAGAAGAGACCCAGTACTTC	CASYIEETQYF
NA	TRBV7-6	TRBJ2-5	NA	TGTGCCAGCAGCTTAGGGCACGGGGGGCTACGGTTACAAGAGACCCAGTACTTC	CASSLGHGGLRLQETQYF
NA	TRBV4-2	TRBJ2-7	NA	TGTGCCAGCAGCCCTCATGGGCAGCCTCAAACCTACGAGCAGTACTTC	CASSPHGQPQTYEQYF
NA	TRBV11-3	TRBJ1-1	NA	TGTGCCAGCAGCTTAGAGCGAGGAGGTAGCACTGAAGCTTTCTTT	CASSLERGGSTEAFF
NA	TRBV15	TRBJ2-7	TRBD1	TGTGCCACCAGCAGGGACAGGGGCTACGAGCAGTACTTC	CATSRDRGYEQYF
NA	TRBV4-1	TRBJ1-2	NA	TGCGCCAGCAGCCAGGCCCAGGGTCTCTATGGCTACACCTTC	CASSQAQGLYGYTF
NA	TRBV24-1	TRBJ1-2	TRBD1	TGTGCCACCAGTGACCCAGGACAGGGCGACTATGGCTACACCTTC	CATSDPGQGDYGYTF
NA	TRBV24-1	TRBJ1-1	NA	TGTGCCACCAGTTCAGGGGCCCTCACTGAAGCTTTCTTT	CATSSGALTEAFF
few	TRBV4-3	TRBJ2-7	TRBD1	TGCGCCAGCAGCCTAGGCAGGGGGCAGTTGGGCTCCTACGAGCAGTACTTC	CASSLGRGQLGSYEQYF
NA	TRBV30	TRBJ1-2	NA	TGTGCCTGGAGTACCCGGGGGGCTAACTATGGCTACACCTTC	CAWSTRGANYGYTF
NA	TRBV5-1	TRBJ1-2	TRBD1	TGCGCCAGCAGCTTTAGGGGACAGCAGACCGAAGATGATGGCTACACCTTC	CASSFRGQQTEDDGYTF
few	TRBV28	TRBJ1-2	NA	TGTGCCAGCAGTTTGCAGACAGACTCCTATGGCTACACCTTC	CASSLQTDSYGYTF